The 18 T cell receptor beta chains below all came from one sample that was sequenced in a study of T cells in Graves' hyperthyroidism and ophthalmopathy. RNA transcripts gave rise to amplified TCR beta CDR3 regions. HTBI primers were the set used in a first-round RT-PCR of the TCR CDR3. MiXCR was run by TCRdb on the multiplex PCR reads, yielding one entry per CDR3 protein. The sample contains roughly 500,000 distinct CDR3 sequences, approximately 49% of which appear only once. Sequenced sample: peripheral blood or thyroid tissue (not recorded which). Source of these receptors: an adult woman with Graves' disease, either hyperthyroidism or ophthalmopathy (not recorded which).

On this clonotype: The junction departs from the called germline gene at one end, perhaps through a read error. The chain recombines TRBV29-1 with TRBJ1-2; 8 nucleotides align to TRBD1. Germline V gene data show CDR1 as SQVTM and CDR2 as ANQGSEA. The CDR3 is made up of 13 amino acids. CDR3: CSVLLLSTGALPF. The CDR3 DNA reads TGCAGCGTCCTCCTACTCTCGACAGGGGCCCTACCATTC.

This clonotype was detected ten times or more. The CDR3 reads CASSLGGAWGGEQYF. DNA of the CDR3: TGTGCCAGCAGCTTAGGAGGGGCGTGGGGGGGCGAGCAGTACTTC. The gene calls are TRBV7-9 and TRBJ2-7; 7 nucleotides match TRBD2. Trimming removed 1 base from V and 6 bases from J; junction bases left unmatched: 9. CDR1 is SEHNR, CDR2 FQNEAQ, per germline (reference sequence). The CDR3 sequence is 15 residues long.

This clonotype was observed many times. The chain combines TRBV5-1 with TRBJ1-4; no clear D. Trimming removed 2 bases from V and 0 bases from J, with 5 bases in between. Germline CDR1 is SGHRS and CDR2 is YFSETQ. This CDR3 has 14 residues. Here the CDR3 reads CASSFGATNEKLFF. DNA of the CDR3: TGCGCCAGCAGCTTTGGGGCAACTAATGAAAAACTGTTTTTT. Full variable domain (rest looked up from reference TRBV5-1 and TRBJ1-4): KAGVTQTPRYLIKTRGQQVTLSCSPISGHRSVSWYQQTPGQGLQFLFEYFSETQRNKGNFPGRFSGRQFSNSRSEMNVSTLELGDSALYLCASSFGATNEKLFFGSGTQLSVL.

Concerning this clonotype itself: This could be a read error, since a much larger clone is one nucleotide away. The chain employs TRBV5-4 and TRBJ2-2; 14 nucleotides line up with TRBD2. There are 17 residues in the CDR3. V lost 7 bases and J lost 5; bases outside the gene matches: 10. Germline V gene lookup returns CDR1 SGHNT and CDR2 YYREEE (reference sequence). The CDR3 DNA follows: TGTGCCAGCGGCTCCGGGACTAGCGGGAGCGGGACCGGGGAGCTGTTTTTT. Its translation is CASGSGTSGSGTGELFF.

The V call is TRBV7-2, the J call TRBJ2-7; 10 bases agree with TRBD2. Germline lookup yields CDR1 SGHTA and CDR2 FQGNSA. J gave up 6 bases and V 5 bases, and 7 bases lay outside the gene matches. The CDR3 consists of 14 residues. Here the CDR3 DNA reads TGTGCCAGCAGCGCCCAAGCTAGCGGGAGCGAGCAGTACTTC. Its translation: CASSAQASGSEQYF. Full variable domain (rest looked up from reference TRBV7-2 and TRBJ2-7): GAGVSQSPSNKVTEKGKDVELRCDPISGHTALYWYRQSLGQGLEFLIYFQGNSAPDKSGLPSDRFSAERTGGSVSTLTIQRTQQEDSAVYLCASSAQASGSEQYFGPGTRLTVT.

This clonotype has at least ten counts. The chain joins TRBV7-8 to TRBJ1-2; the match to TRBD1 covers 8 bases. CDR1 is SGHVS, CDR2 FQNEAQ, per germline. This CDR3 has 15 amino acids. With 2 bases clipped from V and 3 bases from J, the junction kept 5 bases outside the gene matches. CDR3 amino acids: CASSLLGQGHYGYTF. Here the CDR3 DNA reads TGTGCCAGCAGCTTACTAGGACAGGGTCACTATGGCTACACCTTC.

The chain employs TRBV6-5 and TRBJ1-1, with D possibly TRBD1 on 5 matching bases. Germline V gives CDR1 MNHEY, CDR2 SVGAGI. There are 14 residues in the CDR3. V dropped 6 bases and J dropped 1 base, with 12 bases sitting between them. The CDR3 bases are TGTGCCAGCAGCCGAACCGGGACGAACACTGAAGCTTTCTTT. This translates into CASSRTGTNTEAFF.

The chain carries TRBV27 and TRBJ1-1; 8 nucleotides match TRBD1. Germline CDR1 MNHEY, CDR2 SMNVEV (reference sequence). This CDR3 is built from 16 residues. Trimming took 2 bases from V and 5 from J; bases not matched to a gene: 10. This CDR3 reads CASSLGQGLRNTEAFF. The CDR3 DNA reads TGTGCCAGCAGTTTAGGACAGGGTCTTAGGAATACTGAAGCTTTCTTT.

Remarks on this clonotype: Given a much more abundant clone one base away, this may be a read error. The chain links TRBV7-3 to TRBJ1-2; D remains unclear. This CDR3 spans 14 amino acids. V shed 5 bases and J shed 7 bases, with 17 bases lying between them. In germline, CDR1 is SGHTA, CDR2 FQGTGA. CDR3 nucleotide sequence: TGTGCCAGCAGCCCAGATTCACAGTTACTTGGCTACACCTTC. Its protein product is CASSPDSQLLGYTF.

The chain is built from TRBV12-3 or TRBV12-4 and TRBJ1-1; 8 bases align to TRBD1. V trimming: 7 bases; J trimming: 5 bases; junction bases outside the gene matches: 9. The length of the CDR3 is 14 residues. The CDR3 DNA is TGTGCCAGCACCTACCGGACAGGGCGAACTGAAGCTTTCTTT. Its translation is CASTYRTGRTEAFF.

Ten or more counts support this clonotype. The CDR3 DNA follows: TGCAGCGTTGAGAGGGGGGGGGCTCGGGGCTACACCTTC. This sequence encodes CSVERGGARGYTF. The rearrangement uses TRBV29-1 and TRBJ1-2; D might be TRBD1 (6 bases). This CDR3 contains 13 residues. Trimming pared 3 bases from V and 8 bases from J, leaving 16 bases between. From germline, CDR1 is SQVTM and CDR2 ANQGSEA.

V is TRBV29-1 and J is TRBJ2-1; possibly TRBD2 for D (6 bases). The J call is doubtful: the DNA matches TRBJ2-7 better. Germline CDR1 SQVTM, CDR2 ANQGSEA. CDR3 length: 13 amino acids. The CDR3 bases are TGCAGCATCAACGGGGGAACAGTGTACGAGCAGTACTTC. Protein sequence: CSINGGTVYEQYF.

This clonotype was detected many times. The chain is built from TRBV6-6 and TRBJ2-5; perhaps TRBD1 as D (6 bases). The germline V gene has CDR1 MNHNY and CDR2 SVGAGI (reference sequence). With 5 bases removed from V and 1 base from J, the gap between germline ends came to 11 bases. This CDR3 is built from 14 residues. CDR3 coding DNA: TGTGCCAGCAGTCCAAGGGGGTTCCAAGAGACCCAGTACTTC. Amino acid sequence: CASSPRGFQETQYF.

CDR3 in amino acids: CASTSDRDRGLITEAFF. Here the CDR3 DNA reads TGTGCCAGCACCAGCGACCGGGACAGGGGGCTAATCACTGAAGCTTTCTTT. J is TRBJ1-1 and V is TRBV6-1; 12 positions agree with TRBD1. The V segment lost 7 bases and the J segment 4 bases; nucleotides outside the gene matches: 13. Germline assignment: CDR1 MNHNS and CDR2 SASEGT. CDR3 size: 17 residues.

This chain links TRBV7-2 with TRBJ1-1, with 9 bases fitting TRBD1. CDR1 SGHTA and CDR2 FQGNSA come from the germline V gene. The CDR3 extends over 14 amino acids. V shed 5 bases, J shed 5 bases, and the junction held 6 bases outside the gene matches. The CDR3 nucleotides are TGTGCCAGCAGCCCAACGACAGGGGGGACTGAAGCTTTCTTT. It is translated as CASSPTTGGTEAFF.

The J gene is TRBJ1-1, the V gene TRBV3-1; TRBD1 is a possible D gene (6 bases). V lost 1 base, J lost 10 bases, and 19 bases lay in between. Germline CDR1 and CDR2: LGHDT and YNNKEL (reference sequence). The CDR3 has 15 amino acids. CDR3 bases: TGTGCCAGCAGCCAAGCCCGGGGGCGTAGTGTACCAGCTTTCTTT. Residues: CASSQARGRSVPAFF. Full variable domain (missing parts from reference TRBV3-1 and TRBJ1-1): DTAVSQTPKYLVTQMGNDKSIKCEQNLGHDTMYWYKQDSKKFLKIMFSYNNKELIINETVPNRFSPKSPDKAHLNLHINSLELGDSAVYFCASSQARGRSVPAFFGQGTRLTVV.

The CDR3: CASRLKHYEQYF. The CDR3 DNA reads TGTGCCAGCCGACTCAAACACTACGAGCAGTACTTC. The chain has TRBV6-2 or TRBV6-3 and TRBJ2-7; D not resolved. Germline CDR1 reads MNHEY; CDR2 reads SVGEGT. This CDR3 spans 12 amino acids. The ends were cut back, 8 bases at V and 3 bases at J, with 11 bases in the middle.

The chain employs TRBV12-3 or TRBV12-4 and TRBJ1-5, with a tentative D call TRBD1 (6 bases). Trimming removed 6 bases from V and 1 base from J, with 13 bases in between. The CDR3 loop spans 15 amino acids. The CDR3 DNA is TGTGCCAGCAGCCTCAGGGGTGGCAGCAATCAGCCCCAGCATTTT. It encodes CASSLRGGSNQPQHF.